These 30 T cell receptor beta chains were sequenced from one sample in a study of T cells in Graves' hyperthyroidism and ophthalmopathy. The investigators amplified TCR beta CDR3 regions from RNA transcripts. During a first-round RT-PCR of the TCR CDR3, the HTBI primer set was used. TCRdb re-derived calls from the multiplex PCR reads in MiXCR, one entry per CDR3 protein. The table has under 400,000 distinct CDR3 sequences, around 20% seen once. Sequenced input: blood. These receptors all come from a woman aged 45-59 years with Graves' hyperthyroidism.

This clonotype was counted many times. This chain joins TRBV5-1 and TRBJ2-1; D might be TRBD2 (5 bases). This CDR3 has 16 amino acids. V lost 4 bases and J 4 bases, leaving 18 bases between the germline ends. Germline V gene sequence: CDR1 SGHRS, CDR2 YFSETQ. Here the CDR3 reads CASSKEGIGIYNEQFF. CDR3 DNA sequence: TGCGCCAGCAGCAAAGAGGGAATAGGGATATACAATGAGCAGTTCTTC.

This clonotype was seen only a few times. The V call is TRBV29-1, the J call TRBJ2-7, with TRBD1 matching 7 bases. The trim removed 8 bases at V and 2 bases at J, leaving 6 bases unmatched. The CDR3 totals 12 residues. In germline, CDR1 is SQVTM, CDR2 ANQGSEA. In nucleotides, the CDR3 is TGCAGCTTCCAGGGGGATACCTACGAGCAGTACTTC. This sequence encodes CSFQGDTYEQYF.

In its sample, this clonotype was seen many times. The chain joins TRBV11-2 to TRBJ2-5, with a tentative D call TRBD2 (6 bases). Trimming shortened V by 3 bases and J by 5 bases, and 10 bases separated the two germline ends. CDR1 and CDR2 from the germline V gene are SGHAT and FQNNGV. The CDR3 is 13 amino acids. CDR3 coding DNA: TGTGCCAGCAGCTTGCGGGGCCGGGAGACCCAGTACTTC. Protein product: CASSLRGRETQYF.

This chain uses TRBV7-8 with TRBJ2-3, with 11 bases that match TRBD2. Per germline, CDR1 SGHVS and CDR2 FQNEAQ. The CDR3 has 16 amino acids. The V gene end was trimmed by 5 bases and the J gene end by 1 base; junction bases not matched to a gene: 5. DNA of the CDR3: TGTGCCAGCAGCGCAAGACTAGCGGGGCGCACAGATACGCAGTATTTT. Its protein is CASSARLAGRTDTQYF.

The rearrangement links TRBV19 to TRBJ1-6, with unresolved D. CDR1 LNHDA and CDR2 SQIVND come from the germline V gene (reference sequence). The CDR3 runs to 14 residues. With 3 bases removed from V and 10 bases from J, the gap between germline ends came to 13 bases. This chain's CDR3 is CASSILRPDSPLHF. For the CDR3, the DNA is TGTGCCAGTAGTATTCTTCGCCCGGACTCACCCCTCCACTTT.

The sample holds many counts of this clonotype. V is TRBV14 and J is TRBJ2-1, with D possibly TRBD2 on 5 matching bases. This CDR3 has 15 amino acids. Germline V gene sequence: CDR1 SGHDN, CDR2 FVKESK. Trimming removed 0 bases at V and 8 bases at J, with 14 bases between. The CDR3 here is CASSQDLAGSDEQFF. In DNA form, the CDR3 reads TGTGCCAGCAGCCAAGATCTCGCGGGTAGCGATGAGCAGTTCTTC.

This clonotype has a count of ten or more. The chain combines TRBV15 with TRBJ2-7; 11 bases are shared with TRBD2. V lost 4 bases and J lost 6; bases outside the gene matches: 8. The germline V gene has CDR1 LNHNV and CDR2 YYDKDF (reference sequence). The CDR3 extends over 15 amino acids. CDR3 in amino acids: CATSKPLAGVREQYF. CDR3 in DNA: TGTGCCACCAGCAAACCACTAGCGGGAGTCCGCGAGCAGTACTTC.

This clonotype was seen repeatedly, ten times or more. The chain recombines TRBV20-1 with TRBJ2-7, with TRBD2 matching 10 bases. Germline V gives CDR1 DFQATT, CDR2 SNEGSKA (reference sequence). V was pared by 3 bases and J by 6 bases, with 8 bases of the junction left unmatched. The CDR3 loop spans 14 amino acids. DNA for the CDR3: TGCAGTGCTAGCAGAAGCGGGGGGGCCTCCGAGCAGTACTTC. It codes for CSASRSGGASEQYF.

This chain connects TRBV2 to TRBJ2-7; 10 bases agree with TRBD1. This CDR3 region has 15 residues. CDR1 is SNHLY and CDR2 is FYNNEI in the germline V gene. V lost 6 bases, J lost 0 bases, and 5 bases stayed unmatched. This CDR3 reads CASRGTGEGSYEQYF. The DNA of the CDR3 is TGTGCCAGCAGGGGGACAGGGGAAGGCTCCTACGAGCAGTACTTC.

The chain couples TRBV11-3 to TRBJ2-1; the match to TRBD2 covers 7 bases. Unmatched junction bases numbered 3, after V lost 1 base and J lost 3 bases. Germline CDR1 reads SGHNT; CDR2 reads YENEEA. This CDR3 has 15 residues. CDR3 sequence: CASSLGREIYNEQFF. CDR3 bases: TGTGCCAGCAGCTTAGGGCGGGAGATCTACAATGAGCAGTTCTTC.

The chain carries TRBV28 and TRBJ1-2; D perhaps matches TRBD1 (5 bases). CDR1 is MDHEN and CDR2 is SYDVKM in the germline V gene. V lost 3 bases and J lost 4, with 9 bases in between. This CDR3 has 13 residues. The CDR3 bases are TGTGCCAGCAGTTTTCAGGGTTCCTATGGCTACACCTTC. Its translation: CASSFQGSYGYTF.

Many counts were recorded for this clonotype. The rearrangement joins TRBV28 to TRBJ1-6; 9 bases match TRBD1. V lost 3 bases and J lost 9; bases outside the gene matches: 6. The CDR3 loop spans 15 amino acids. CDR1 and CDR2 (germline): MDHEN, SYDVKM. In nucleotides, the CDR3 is TGTGCCAGCAGTTTCCTACAGGGGGCTTCTTCACCCCTCCACTTT. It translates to CASSFLQGASSPLHF.

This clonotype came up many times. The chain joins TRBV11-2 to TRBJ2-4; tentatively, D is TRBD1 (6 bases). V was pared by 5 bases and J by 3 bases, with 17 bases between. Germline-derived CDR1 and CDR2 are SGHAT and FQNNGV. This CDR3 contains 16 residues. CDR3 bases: TGTGCCAGCAGCCCAGGGTGGGGGCTCGGCAAAAACATTCAGTACTTC. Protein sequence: CASSPGWGLGKNIQYF.

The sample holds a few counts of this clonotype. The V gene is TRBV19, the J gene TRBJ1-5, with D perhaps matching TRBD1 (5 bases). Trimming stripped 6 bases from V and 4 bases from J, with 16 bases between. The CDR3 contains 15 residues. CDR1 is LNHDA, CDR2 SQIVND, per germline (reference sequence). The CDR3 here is CASRLGRIVNQPQHF. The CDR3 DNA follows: TGTGCCAGTAGGTTGGGGCGGATTGTAAATCAGCCCCAGCATTTT.

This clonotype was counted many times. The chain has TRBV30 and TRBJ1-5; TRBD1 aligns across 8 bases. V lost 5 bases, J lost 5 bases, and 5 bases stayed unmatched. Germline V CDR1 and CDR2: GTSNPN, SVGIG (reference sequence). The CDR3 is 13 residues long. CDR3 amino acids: CAWDRGGDQPQHF. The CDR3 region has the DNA TGTGCCTGGGACAGGGGAGGGGATCAGCCCCAGCATTTT.

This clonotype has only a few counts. The CDR3: CAISEASGSYEQYF. CDR3 nucleotide sequence: TGTGCCATCAGTGAGGCTAGCGGGAGCTACGAGCAGTACTTC. V usage is TRBV10-3 and J usage is TRBJ2-7; 10 positions agree with TRBD2. The V gene end was trimmed by 2 bases and the J gene end by 3 bases; junction bases not matched to a gene: 1. CDR1 ENHRY and CDR2 SYGVKD come from the germline V gene. The CDR3 loop spans 14 amino acids.

The CDR3 loop is CASSKGQGVAYEQYF. The CDR3 nucleotides are TGTGCCAGCAGTAAGGGACAGGGAGTAGCCTACGAGCAGTACTTC. The V call is TRBV27, the J call TRBJ2-7; 9 positions agree with TRBD1. The CDR3 runs 15 residues. Unmatched junction bases numbered 7, after V lost 5 bases and J lost 2 bases. Germline loops: CDR1 MNHEY, CDR2 SMNVEV (reference sequence).

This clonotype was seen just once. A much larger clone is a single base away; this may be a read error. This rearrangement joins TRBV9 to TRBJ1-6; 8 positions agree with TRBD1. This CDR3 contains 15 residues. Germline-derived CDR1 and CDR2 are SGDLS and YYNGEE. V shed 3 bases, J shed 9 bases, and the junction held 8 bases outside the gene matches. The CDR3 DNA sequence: TGTGCCAGCAGCGCCGGGGGACAGGCGAGTTCACCCCTCCACTTT. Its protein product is CASSAGGQASSPLHF.

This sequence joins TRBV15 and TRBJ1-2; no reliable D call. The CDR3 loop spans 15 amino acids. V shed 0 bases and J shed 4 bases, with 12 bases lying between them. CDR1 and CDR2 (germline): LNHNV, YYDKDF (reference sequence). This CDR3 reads CATSRDGIRVYGYTF. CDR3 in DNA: TGTGCCACCAGCAGAGATGGAATACGGGTCTATGGCTACACCTTC.

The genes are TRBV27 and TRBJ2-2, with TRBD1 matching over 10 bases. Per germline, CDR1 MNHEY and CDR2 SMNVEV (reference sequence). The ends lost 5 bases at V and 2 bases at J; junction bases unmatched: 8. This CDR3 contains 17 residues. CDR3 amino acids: CASSKSGTGENTGELFF. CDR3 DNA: TGTGCCAGCAGTAAATCCGGGACAGGGGAAAACACCGGGGAGCTGTTTTTT.

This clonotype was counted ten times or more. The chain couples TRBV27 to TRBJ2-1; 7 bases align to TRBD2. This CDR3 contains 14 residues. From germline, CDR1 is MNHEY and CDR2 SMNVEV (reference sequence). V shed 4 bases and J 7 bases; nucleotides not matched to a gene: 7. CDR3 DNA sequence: TGTGCCAGCAGTTCGCGGGGGAGGAAAAATGAGCAGTTCTTC. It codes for CASSSRGRKNEQFF.

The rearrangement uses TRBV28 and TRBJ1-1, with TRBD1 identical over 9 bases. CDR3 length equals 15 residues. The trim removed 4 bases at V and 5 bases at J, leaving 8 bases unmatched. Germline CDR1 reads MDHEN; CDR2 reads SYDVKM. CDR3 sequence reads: CASSSTTGGYTEAFF. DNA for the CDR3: TGTGCCAGCAGTTCCACGACAGGGGGGTATACTGAAGCTTTCTTT.

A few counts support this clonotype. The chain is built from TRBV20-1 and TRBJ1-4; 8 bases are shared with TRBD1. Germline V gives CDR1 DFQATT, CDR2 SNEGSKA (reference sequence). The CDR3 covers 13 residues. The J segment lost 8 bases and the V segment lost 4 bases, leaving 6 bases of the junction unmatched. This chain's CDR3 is CSAKTGGEEKLFF. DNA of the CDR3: TGCAGTGCTAAAACAGGGGGTGAGGAAAAACTGTTTTTT.

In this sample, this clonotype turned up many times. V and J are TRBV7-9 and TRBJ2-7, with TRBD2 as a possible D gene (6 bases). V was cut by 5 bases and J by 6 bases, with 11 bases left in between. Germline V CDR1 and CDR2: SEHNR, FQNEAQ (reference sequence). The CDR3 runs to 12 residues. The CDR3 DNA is TGTGCCAGCAGCCGCCCCGGGGGCGAGCAGTACTTC. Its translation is CASSRPGGEQYF. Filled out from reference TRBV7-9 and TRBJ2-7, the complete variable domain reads DTGVSQNPRHKITKRGQNVTFRCDPISEHNRLYWYRQTLGQGPEFLTYFQNEAQLEKSRLLSDRFSAERPKGSFSTLEIQRTEQGDSAMYLCASSRPGGEQYFGPGTRLTVT.

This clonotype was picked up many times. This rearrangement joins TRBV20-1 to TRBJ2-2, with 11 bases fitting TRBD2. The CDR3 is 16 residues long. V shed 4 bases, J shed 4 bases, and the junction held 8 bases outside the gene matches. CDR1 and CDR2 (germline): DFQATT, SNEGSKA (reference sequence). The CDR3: CSATRPSGGTTGELFF. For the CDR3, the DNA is TGCAGTGCTACTAGACCTAGCGGGGGGACCACCGGGGAGCTGTTTTTT.

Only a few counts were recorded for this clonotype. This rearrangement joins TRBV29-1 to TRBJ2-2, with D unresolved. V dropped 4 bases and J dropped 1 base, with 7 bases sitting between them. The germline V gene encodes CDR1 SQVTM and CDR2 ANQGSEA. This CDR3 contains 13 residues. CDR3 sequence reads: CSVGEWNTGELFF. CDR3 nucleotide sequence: TGCAGCGTTGGGGAATGGAACACCGGGGAGCTGTTTTTT.

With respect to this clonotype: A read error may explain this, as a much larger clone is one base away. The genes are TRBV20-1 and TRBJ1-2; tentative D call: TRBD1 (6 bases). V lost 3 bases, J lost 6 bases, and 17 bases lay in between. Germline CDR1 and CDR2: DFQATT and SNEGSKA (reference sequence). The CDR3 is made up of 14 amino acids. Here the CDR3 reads CSASRGALGNGYTF. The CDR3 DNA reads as TGCAGTGCTAGTAGGGGGGCGCTTGGGAATGGCTACACCTTC.

CDR3 bases: TGTGCCAGCAGCACACTGGGTAGCAATCAGCCCCAGCATTTT. Translated, it gives CASSTLGSNQPQHF. V is TRBV27 and J is TRBJ1-5; no clear D gene. The V and J ends lost 6 bases and 0 bases respectively, with 9 bases between them. The CDR3 covers 14 residues. Per the germline V gene, CDR1 is MNHEY and CDR2 is SMNVEV (reference sequence).

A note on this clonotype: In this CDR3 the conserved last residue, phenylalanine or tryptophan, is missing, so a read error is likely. The CDR3 DNA sequence: TGTGCCAGCAGTCTGAGCGGGAGCTCCTACAATGAGCAGTACCTC. Its protein is CASSLSGSSYNEQYL. The chain carries TRBV2 and TRBJ2-1; 8 positions agree with TRBD2. The end of the DNA is better explained by TRBJ2-7, so the J call may be wrong. Per the germline V gene, CDR1 is SNHLY and CDR2 is FYNNEI. The CDR3 contains 15 residues.

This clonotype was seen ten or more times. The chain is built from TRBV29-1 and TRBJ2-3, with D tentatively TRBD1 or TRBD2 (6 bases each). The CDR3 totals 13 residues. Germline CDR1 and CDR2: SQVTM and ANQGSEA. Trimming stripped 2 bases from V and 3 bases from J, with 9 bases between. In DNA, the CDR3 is TGCAGCGTTGAACAGGGGAGGACAGATACGCAGTATTTT. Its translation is CSVEQGRTDTQYF.